This entry is about one T cell receptor beta chain. Which antigen it targets is not known. No base quality values were provided; no much bigger clone lies one nucleotide off. This entry is derived from a study of T-cell memory formation after mild COVID-19 (dated by TCRdb to about 2021). A note on the overall study: TCR sequence clusters from the two donors were found to be largely donor specific. T-cell clones expanding and contracting after mild COVID-19 in a couple of donors were tracked by longitudinal TCRalpha and TCRbeta repertoire sequencing. The cohort was made up of two young adult volunteers, one female and one male, who were previously healthy.

What the work shows at the level of the full study, not this receptor alone: Contracting CD4+ clones were located mainly in the CM and EM memory subsets, whereas CD8+ clones were found to be enriched in EMRA. The study included only a couple of mild cases, and larger cohorts that include severe cases with pre-infection samples were judged to be necessary. Clones that contracted from day 15 to 85 showed balanced CD4/CD8 phenotypes, whereas a second wave of clones that expanded from day 15 to 37 leaned towards CD4+. Whether the second-wave clones peaking on day 37 were SARS-CoV-2 specific was not confirmed. The detection of some responding clones in pre-infection memory suggests that pre-existing cross-reactive memory T cells joined the SARS-CoV-2 response.

V lost 5 bases and J lost 5 bases, and the count of bases not matched to a germline gene is 7. From the cysteine up to the phenylalanine, the CDR3 has a length of 14 residues. The retained sequence is limited to the CDR3, 42 bases, with the frame set at the first base. CDR1 and CDR2 were assigned from the germline V gene as SGHAT and FQNNGV. Sequencing was carried out with an Illumina NovaSeq 6000. TCRalpha and TCRbeta cDNA libraries were built by 5'RACE with constant-segment primers, adding sample barcodes and unique molecular identifiers. Trizol reagent was used to extract RNA from every sample. Amplification of the libraries took two PCR steps, and the second step added a second sample barcode plus Illumina TruSeq adapters. The libraries were sequenced on an Illumina NovaSeq using 2 x 150 bp paired-end reads. Turning to the authors' computational methods: Reads were demultiplexed and collapsed into UMI-guided consensus sequences with migec v1.2.7. Using mixcr v2.1.11, UMI consensuses were aligned to TRA and TRB V and J templates and then assembled into clonotypes. A clonotype was counted as expanded or contracted only if both edgeR and NoisET called the change significant, with noise models trained on biological replicates. edgeR calls used a false discovery rate-adjusted p below 0.01 and a log2 fold-change threshold of 1. As an exploratory analysis of dynamics, max-normalized trajectories of the 1000 most abundant clonotypes were examined with PCA combined with hierarchical clustering. Each responding clone was given a CD4 or CD8 phenotype based on the CD4+ and CD8+ repertoires, which had been sequenced separately. TCRdb took the public reads, trimmed them with fastp at Q25, ran MiXCR for clone calling and kept in-frame beta chains. Rows merge per CDR3 protein into single entries with the most common DNA and genes. Clone size and V and J calls follow TCRdb, not the original study. The sample table shows about 210,000 distinct CDR3 sequences, and roughly 27% are seen once. In total, the top ten clones hold 10% to 12% of the sample.

PBMCs were isolated by Ficoll-Paque density gradient centrifugation. The rearrangement combines TRBV11-2 with TRBJ1-1, with 8 bases in between that match TRBD1. This clonotype originated in an adult woman who had mild COVID-19 (a few samples of this study predate the infection). The sample titles of this study are shuffled in the database, so cell type and time point are left out; the donor was told from shared clones. Source material: PBMCs or a T cell subset sorted from them (not recorded which). The DNA is as follows: TGTGCCAGCAGCCCATCAGGGGGCCAGACTGAAGCTTTCTTT. The translation is CASSPSGGQTEAFF.